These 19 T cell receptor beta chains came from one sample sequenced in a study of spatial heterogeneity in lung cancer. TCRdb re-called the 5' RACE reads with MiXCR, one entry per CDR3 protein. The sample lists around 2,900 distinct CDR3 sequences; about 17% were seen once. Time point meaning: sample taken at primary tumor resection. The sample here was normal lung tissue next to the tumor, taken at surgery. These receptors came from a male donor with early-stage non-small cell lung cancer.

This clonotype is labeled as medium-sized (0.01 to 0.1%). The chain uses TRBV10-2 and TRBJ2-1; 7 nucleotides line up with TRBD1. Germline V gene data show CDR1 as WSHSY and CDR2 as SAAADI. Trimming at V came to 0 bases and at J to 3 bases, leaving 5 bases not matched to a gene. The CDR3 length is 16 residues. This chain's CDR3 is CASSESNRGSYNEQFF. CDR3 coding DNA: TGCGCCAGCAGTGAGTCGAACAGGGGAAGCTACAATGAGCAGTTCTTC.

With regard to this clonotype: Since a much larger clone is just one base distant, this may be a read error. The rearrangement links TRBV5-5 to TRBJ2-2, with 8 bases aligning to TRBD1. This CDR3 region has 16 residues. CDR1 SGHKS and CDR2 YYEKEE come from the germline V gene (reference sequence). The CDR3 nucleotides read TGTGACAGCAGCTCGACAGGGGCTACGAACACCGGGGAGCTGTTTTTT. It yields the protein CDSSSTGATNTGELFF.

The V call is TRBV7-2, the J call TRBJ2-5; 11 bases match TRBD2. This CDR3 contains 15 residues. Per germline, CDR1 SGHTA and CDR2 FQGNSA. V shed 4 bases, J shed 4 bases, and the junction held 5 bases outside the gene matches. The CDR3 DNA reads TGTGCCAGCAGCTCGGCTAGCGGGGGGAGAGAGACCCAGTACTTC. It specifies CASSSASGGRETQYF. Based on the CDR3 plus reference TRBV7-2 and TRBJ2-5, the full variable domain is GAGVSQSPSNKVTEKGKDVELRCDPISGHTALYWYRQSLGQGLEFLIYFQGNSAPDKSGLPSDRFSAERTGGSVSTLTIQRTQQEDSAVYLCASSSASGGRETQYFGPGTRLLVL.

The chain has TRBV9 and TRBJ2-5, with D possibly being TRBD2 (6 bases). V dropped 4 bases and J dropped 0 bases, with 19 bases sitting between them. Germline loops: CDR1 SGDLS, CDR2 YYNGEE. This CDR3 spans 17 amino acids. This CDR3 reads CASSFLAPGEYQETQYF. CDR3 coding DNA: TGTGCCAGCAGCTTCCTGGCCCCGGGAGAGTACCAAGAGACCCAGTACTTC.

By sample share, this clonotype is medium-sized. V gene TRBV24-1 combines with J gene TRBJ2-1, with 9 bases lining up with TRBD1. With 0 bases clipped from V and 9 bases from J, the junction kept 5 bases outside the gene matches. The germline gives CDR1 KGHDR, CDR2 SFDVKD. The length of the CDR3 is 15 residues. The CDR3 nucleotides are TGTGCCACCAGTGATTTGGGGACAGGGAAACGTGAGCAGTTCTTC. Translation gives CATSDLGTGKREQFF.

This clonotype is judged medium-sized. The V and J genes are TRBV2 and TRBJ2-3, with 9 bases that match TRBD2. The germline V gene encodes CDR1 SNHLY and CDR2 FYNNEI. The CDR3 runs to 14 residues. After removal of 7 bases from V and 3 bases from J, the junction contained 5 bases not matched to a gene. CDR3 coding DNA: TGTGCCAGCACCGGACTAGCGCGAACAGATACGCAGTATTTT. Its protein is CASTGLARTDTQYF.

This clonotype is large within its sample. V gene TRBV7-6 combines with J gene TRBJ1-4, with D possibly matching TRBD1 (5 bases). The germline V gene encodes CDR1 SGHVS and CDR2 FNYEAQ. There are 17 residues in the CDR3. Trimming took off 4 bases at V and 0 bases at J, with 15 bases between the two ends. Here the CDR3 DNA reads TGTGCCAGCAGCTCGTCAGGGAACGACGCAACTAATGAAAAACTGTTTTTT. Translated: CASSSSGNDATNEKLFF.

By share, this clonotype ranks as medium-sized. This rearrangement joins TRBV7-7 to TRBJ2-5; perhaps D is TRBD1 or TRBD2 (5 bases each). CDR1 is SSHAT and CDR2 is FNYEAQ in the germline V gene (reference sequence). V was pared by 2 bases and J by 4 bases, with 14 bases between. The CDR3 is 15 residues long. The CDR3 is CASSLSPRDGETQYF. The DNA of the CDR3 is TGTGCCAGCAGCTTAAGCCCGAGGGACGGAGAGACCCAGTACTTC.

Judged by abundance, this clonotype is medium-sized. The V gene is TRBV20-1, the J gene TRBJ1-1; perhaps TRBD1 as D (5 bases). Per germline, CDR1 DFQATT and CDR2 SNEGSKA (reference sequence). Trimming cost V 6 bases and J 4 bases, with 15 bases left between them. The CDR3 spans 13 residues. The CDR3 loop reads CSARQSYATEAFF. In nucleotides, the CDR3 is TGCAGTGCCCGACAGTCTTATGCCACTGAAGCTTTCTTT.

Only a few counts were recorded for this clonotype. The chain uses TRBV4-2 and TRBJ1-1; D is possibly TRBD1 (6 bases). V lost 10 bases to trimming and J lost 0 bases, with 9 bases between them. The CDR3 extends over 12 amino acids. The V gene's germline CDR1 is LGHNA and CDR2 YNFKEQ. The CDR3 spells CATRGVNTEAFF. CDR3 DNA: TGTGCCACTAGGGGGGTGAACACTGAAGCTTTCTTT.

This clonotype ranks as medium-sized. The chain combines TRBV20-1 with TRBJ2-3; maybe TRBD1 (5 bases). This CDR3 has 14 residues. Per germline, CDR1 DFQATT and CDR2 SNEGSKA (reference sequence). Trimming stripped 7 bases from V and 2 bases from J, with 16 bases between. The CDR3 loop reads CSVGHRTPTDTQYF. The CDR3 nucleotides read TGCAGTGTAGGGCACAGGACCCCCACAGATACGCAGTATTTT.

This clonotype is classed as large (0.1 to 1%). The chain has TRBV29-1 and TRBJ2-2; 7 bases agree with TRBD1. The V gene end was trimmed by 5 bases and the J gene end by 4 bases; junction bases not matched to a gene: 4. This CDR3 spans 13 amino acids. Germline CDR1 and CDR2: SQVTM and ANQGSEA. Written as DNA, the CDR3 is TGCAGCGTTAACAGGGGCGGCACCGGGGAGCTGTTTTTT. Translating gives CSVNRGGTGELFF.

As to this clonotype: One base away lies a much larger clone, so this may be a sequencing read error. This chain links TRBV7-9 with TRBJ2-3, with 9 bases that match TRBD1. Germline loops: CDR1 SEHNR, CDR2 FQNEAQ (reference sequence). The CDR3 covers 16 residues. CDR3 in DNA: TGTGCCAACAGCACCCGGACAGGGGCTAGCACAGATACGCAGTATTTT. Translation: CANSTRTGASTDTQYF. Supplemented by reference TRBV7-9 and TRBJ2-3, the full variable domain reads DTGVSQNPRHKITKRGQNVTFRCDPISEHNRLYWYRQTLGQGPEFLTYFQNEAQLEKSRLLSDRFSAERPKGSFSTLEIQRTEQGDSAMYLCANSTRTGASTDTQYFGPGTRLTVL.

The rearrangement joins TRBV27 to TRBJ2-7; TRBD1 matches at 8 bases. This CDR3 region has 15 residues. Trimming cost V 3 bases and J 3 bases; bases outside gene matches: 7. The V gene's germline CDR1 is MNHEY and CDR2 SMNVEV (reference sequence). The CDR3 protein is CASSFNQGARYEQYF. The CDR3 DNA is TGTGCCAGCAGTTTCAACCAGGGGGCGCGCTACGAGCAGTACTTC.

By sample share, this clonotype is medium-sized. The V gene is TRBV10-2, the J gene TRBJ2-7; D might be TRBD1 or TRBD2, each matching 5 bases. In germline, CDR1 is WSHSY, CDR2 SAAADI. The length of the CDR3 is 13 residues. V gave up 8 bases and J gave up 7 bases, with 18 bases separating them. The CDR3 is CASRGDGVFEQYF. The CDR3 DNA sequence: TGCGCCAGCCGAGGGGACGGAGTGTTTGAGCAGTACTTC.

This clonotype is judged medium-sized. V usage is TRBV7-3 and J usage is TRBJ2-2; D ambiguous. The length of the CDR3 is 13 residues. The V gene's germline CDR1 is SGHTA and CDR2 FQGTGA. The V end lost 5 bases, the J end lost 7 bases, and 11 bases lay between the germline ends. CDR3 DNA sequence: TGTGCCAGCAGCCAAAATTTCAACGGGGAGCTGTTTTTT. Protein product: CASSQNFNGELFF.

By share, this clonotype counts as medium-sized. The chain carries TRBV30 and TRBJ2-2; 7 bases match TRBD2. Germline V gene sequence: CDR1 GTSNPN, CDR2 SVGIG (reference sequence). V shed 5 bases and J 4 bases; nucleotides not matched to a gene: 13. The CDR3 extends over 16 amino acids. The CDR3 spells CAWSLVAGEFTGELFF. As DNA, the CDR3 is TGTGCCTGGTCGCTGGTAGCGGGCGAGTTCACCGGGGAGCTGTTTTTT.

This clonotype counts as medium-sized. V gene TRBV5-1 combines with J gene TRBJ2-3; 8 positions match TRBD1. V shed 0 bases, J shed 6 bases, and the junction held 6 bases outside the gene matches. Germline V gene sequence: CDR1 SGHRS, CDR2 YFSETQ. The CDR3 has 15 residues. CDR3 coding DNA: TGCGCCAGCAGCTTGGGCCAGGGGGCGTGGGATACGCAGTATTTT. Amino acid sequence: CASSLGQGAWDTQYF.

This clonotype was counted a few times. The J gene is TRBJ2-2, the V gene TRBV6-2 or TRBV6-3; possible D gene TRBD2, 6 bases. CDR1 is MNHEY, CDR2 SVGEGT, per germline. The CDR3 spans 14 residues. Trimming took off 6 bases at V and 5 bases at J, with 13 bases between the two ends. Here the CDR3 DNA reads TGTGCCAGCAGGGAGGGCAGGAGGACCGGGGAGCTGTTTTTT. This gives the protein CASREGRRTGELFF.